One and the same sample provided the 25 T cell receptor beta chains below, sequenced in a study of long-term antiretroviral therapy in people with HIV (dated by TCRdb to between 2022 and 2023). The immunoSEQ hsTCRB v3.0 assay was used at survey level resolution for TRB variable region sequencing. TCRdb stores this immuneACCESS table with in-frame sequences only. Part of the clones is absent; in the studies checked, under half of the shortfall reflects unresolved V genes, and no reason is known for the rest. For this sample there are roughly 20,000 clones; about 81% appear just once. The top ten clones comprise approximately 7% of the sample. The material sequenced was unsorted PBMCs, taken 1.5 years after starting antiretroviral therapy. The receptors originated from a man aged 30 to 45 with HIV.

The V and J genes are TRBV5-4 and TRBJ1-1, with a tentative D call TRBD1 (6 bases). CDR1 is SGHNT and CDR2 is YYREEE in the germline V gene (reference sequence). Deletions cut 3 bases from V and 0 bases from J, with 9 bases between. The CDR3 runs 14 residues. The CDR3 DNA reads as TGTGCCAGCAGCTATCAGGGGTTGAACACTGAAGCTTTCTTT. This translates into CASSYQGLNTEAFF.

The chain couples TRBV15 to TRBJ2-3; D might be TRBD1 (5 bases). Germline CDR1 LNHNV, CDR2 YYDKDF (reference sequence). The CDR3 totals 14 residues. Trimming took off 0 bases at V and 5 bases at J, with 9 bases between the two ends. This chain's CDR3 is CATSRDGQGDTQYF. The CDR3 DNA is TGTGCCACCAGCAGAGACGGGCAGGGAGATACGCAGTATTTT.

J is TRBJ1-5 and V is TRBV7-2; D call uncertain. Germline assignment: CDR1 SGHTA and CDR2 FQGNSA. V was cut by 1 base and J by 0 bases, with 4 bases left in between. The CDR3 is 14 amino acids. CDR3 sequence reads: CASSLDFSNQPQHF. DNA of the CDR3: TGTGCCAGCAGCTTAGACTTTAGCAATCAGCCCCAGCATTTT.

This clone turned up a few times. This rearrangement joins TRBV7-6 to TRBJ2-1, with D possibly called TRBD1 or TRBD2 (5 bases each). The CDR3 is 15 residues long. Germline V gene data show CDR1 as SGHVS and CDR2 as FNYEAQ. V was shortened by 0 bases and J by 5 bases, with 11 bases between the two germline ends. For the CDR3, the DNA is TGTGCCAGCAGCTTAGCGGGGACCGATGACAATGAGCAGTTCTTC. Its protein product is CASSLAGTDDNEQFF.

The V gene is TRBV13, the J gene TRBJ2-3; D assignment may be TRBD1 or TRBD2 (5 bases each). This CDR3 is built from 15 residues. Germline assignment: CDR1 PRHDT and CDR2 FYEKMQ (reference sequence). The V gene lost 3 bases and the J gene lost 3 bases, with 13 bases spanning the gap. The CDR3 spells CASSFGGVRTDTQYF. The CDR3, as DNA: TGTGCCAGCAGCTTTGGGGGAGTAAGAACAGATACGCAGTATTTT.

The rearrangement links TRBV7-2 to TRBJ2-5; D possibly uses TRBD1 or TRBD2 (5 bases each). V dropped 1 base and J dropped 12 bases, with 27 bases sitting between them. Per the germline V gene, CDR1 is SGHTA and CDR2 is FQGNSA. This CDR3 region has 17 residues. The CDR3 is CASSLGGESYTKRPKYF. CDR3 coding DNA: TGTGCCAGCAGCTTAGGAGGGGAGTCCTATACCAAGAGACCCAAGTACTTC.

On this clone: The conserved closing phenylalanine or tryptophan is absent in this CDR3, likely reflecting a read error. It is unclear where the CDR3 begins or ends on the DNA, so no DNA is shown, and the CDR3 is as TCRdb lists it. V is TRBV5-5 and J is TRBJ2-3; no DNA check was done on the table's D call, TRBD2. The CDR3 is 14 residues long, counting both termini. From germline, CDR1 is SGHKS and CDR2 YYEKEE (reference sequence). This CDR3 is CASSFGYGTSGGPI.

CDR3 residues: CAWTPGSTDTQYF. The DNA for the CDR3 is TGTGCCTGGACCCCGGGGAGTACAGATACGCAGTATTTT. The chain recombines TRBV30 with TRBJ2-3, with D tentatively TRBD2 (5 bases). The CDR3 contains 13 residues. V was trimmed by 4 bases and J by 3 bases, leaving 11 bases between them. Germline V gene sequence: CDR1 GTSNPN, CDR2 SVGIG (reference sequence). Variable domain in full (rest from reference TRBV30 and TRBJ2-3): SQTIHQWPATLVQPVGSPLSLECTVEGTSNPNLYWYRQAAGRGLQLLFYSVGIGQISSEVPQNLSASRPQDRQFILSSKKLLLSDSGFYLCAWTPGSTDTQYFGPGTRLTVL.

This chain joins TRBV28 and TRBJ1-5; D possibly corresponds to TRBD1 (5 bases). The CDR3 extends over 15 amino acids. CDR1 MDHEN and CDR2 SYDVKM come from the germline V gene. V was pared by 3 bases and J by 6 bases, with 15 bases between. CDR3 sequence (DNA): TGTGCCAGCAGTTTGGGGGGGGGAAAGAGTCAGCCCCAGCATTTT. This encodes CASSLGGGKSQPQHF.

This clone was seen just once. The J gene is TRBJ2-7, the V gene TRBV19; the match to TRBD2 covers 9 bases. CDR1 is LNHDA and CDR2 is SQIVND in the germline V gene (reference sequence). The CDR3 is made up of 14 amino acids. The V gene end was trimmed by 3 bases and the J gene end by 7 bases; junction bases not matched to a gene: 7. The CDR3 bases are TGTGCCAGTAGTATGCTAGCGGGAACTCGGGAGCAGTACTTC. It is translated as CASSMLAGTREQYF.

CDR3 loop: CASSSALTGTAVYEQYF. CDR3 sequence (DNA): TGTGCCAGCAGCTCTGCCTTGACCGGGACTGCCGTTTACGAGCAGTACTTC. The genes are TRBV5-8 and TRBJ2-7; D is perhaps TRBD2 (6 bases). The V gene lost 3 bases and the J gene lost 4 bases, with 23 bases spanning the gap. This CDR3 has 17 amino acids. CDR1 is SGHTS and CDR2 is YDEGEE in the germline V gene.

This clone was recorded once. This chain joins TRBV30 and TRBJ2-2, with D perhaps matching TRBD1 (6 bases). The CDR3 is made up of 14 amino acids. CDR1 is GTSNPN and CDR2 is SVGIG in the germline V gene (reference sequence). Trimming cost V 5 bases and J 4 bases, with 14 bases left between them. Written as DNA, the CDR3 is TGTGCCTGGCAAAGAGGGGGAATCACCGGGGAGCTGTTTTTT. The encoded protein is CAWQRGGITGELFF.

The chain employs TRBV19 and TRBJ1-6; a weak D match, TRBD1 (6 bases). Germline V gene lookup returns CDR1 LNHDA and CDR2 SQIVND (reference sequence). The CDR3 is made up of 13 amino acids. V lost 7 bases, J lost 10 bases, and 14 bases lay in between. CDR3 nucleotide sequence: TGTGCCAGTAAACAGGGCAACCGGTCACCCCTCCACTTT. Encoded protein: CASKQGNRSPLHF.

The rearrangement uses TRBV10-1 and TRBJ2-1; TRBD1 might be the D (7 bases). The CDR3 loop spans 17 amino acids. Trimming took off 0 bases at V and 4 bases at J, with 16 bases between the two ends. Germline CDR1 is WNHNN and CDR2 is SYGVQD (reference sequence). The CDR3 DNA sequence: TGCGCCAGCAGTGAGTCCGCAGGGGGGTTCGGATACAATGAGCAGTTCTTC. Its translation: CASSESAGGFGYNEQFF.

V and J are TRBV4-1 and TRBJ1-3; D call uncertain. Trimming shortened V by 4 bases and J by 4 bases, and 11 bases separated the two germline ends. This CDR3 comprises 14 residues. Germline CDR1 is MGHRA and CDR2 is YSYEKL. The DNA of the CDR3 is TGCGCCAGCAGCCCCCCCCCGCCCGGAAACACCATATATTTT. Amino acid sequence: CASSPPPPGNTIYF.

The V and J genes are TRBV4-1 and TRBJ2-2; TRBD2 might be the D (5 bases). Trimming removed 0 bases from V and 5 bases from J, with 19 bases in between. There are 18 residues in the CDR3. The germline V gene has CDR1 MGHRA and CDR2 YSYEKL. CDR3 sequence (DNA): TGCGCCAGCAGCCAAGAAGAGGCAGACTATTATAGAACCGGGGAGCTGTTTTTT. Its translation: CASSQEEADYYRTGELFF.

The V and J genes are TRBV27 and TRBJ1-2, with 12 bases fitting TRBD1. Germline V CDR1 and CDR2: MNHEY, SMNVEV (reference sequence). The CDR3 consists of 15 residues. With V trimmed by 6 bases and J by 8 bases, 10 bases remained unmatched. The chain's CDR3 is CASRNGDRGQEGYTF. CDR3 bases: TGTGCCAGCAGGAACGGGGACAGGGGGCAGGAAGGCTACACCTTC.

About this clone itself: At one end, the junction sequence differs from germline, possibly due to a read error. The CDR3 protein is CASSKATGGPYEQYF. DNA of the CDR3: TGTGCCAGCAGTAAAGCAACAGGGGGCCCCTACGAGCAGTACTTC. The chain combines TRBV2 with TRBJ2-7, with TRBD1 matching over 9 bases. The germline V gene has CDR1 SNHLY and CDR2 FYNNEI. The CDR3 extends over 15 amino acids.

The V and J genes are TRBV10-3 and TRBJ1-1; no reliable D call. Germline values: CDR1 ENHRY, CDR2 SYGVKD. V dropped 4 bases and J dropped 7 bases, with 13 bases sitting between them. The CDR3 has 13 residues. CDR3 DNA: TGTGCCATCAGTGCAGGTTTGCTAGGTGAAGCTTTCTTT. Protein product: CAISAGLLGEAFF.

The genes are TRBV7-9 and TRBJ2-3, with TRBD2 matching over 10 bases. The germline V gene has CDR1 SEHNR and CDR2 FQNEAQ (reference sequence). V shed 5 bases, J shed 4 bases, and the junction held 6 bases outside the gene matches. The CDR3 covers 15 residues. CDR3 loop: CASSLLAGVSDTQYF. DNA for the CDR3: TGTGCCAGCAGCCTGCTAGCGGGAGTATCAGATACGCAGTATTTT.

This clone was seen a few times. The chain couples TRBV7-2 to TRBJ1-6; D is uncertain. Germline V gives CDR1 SGHTA, CDR2 FQGNSA. The length of the CDR3 is 14 residues. V gave up 7 bases and J gave up 8 bases, with 15 bases separating them. CDR3 in amino acids: CASNAGLSHSPLHF. CDR3 sequence (DNA): TGTGCCAGCAACGCGGGCCTAAGCCATTCACCCCTCCACTTT. Supplemented by reference TRBV7-2 and TRBJ1-6, the full variable domain reads GAGVSQSPSNKVTEKGKDVELRCDPISGHTALYWYRQSLGQGLEFLIYFQGNSAPDKSGLPSDRFSAERTGGSVSTLTIQRTQQEDSAVYLCASNAGLSHSPLHFGNGTRLTVT.

This chain connects TRBV30 to TRBJ2-1, with D uncertain. The CDR3 length is 12 residues. V lost 2 bases, J lost 7 bases, and 9 bases lay in between. From germline, CDR1 is GTSNPN and CDR2 SVGIG (reference sequence). The CDR3 DNA reads as TGTGCCTGGAGTTCCAATCGTAATGAGCAGTTCTTC. This encodes CAWSSNRNEQFF.

The rearrangement uses TRBV4-2 and TRBJ2-7; 13 nucleotides align to TRBD2. Trimming at V came to 1 base and at J to 3 bases, leaving 6 bases not matched to a gene. The V gene's germline CDR1 is LGHNA and CDR2 YNFKEQ. The CDR3 has 17 amino acids. CDR3 residues: CASSQGAGLAGRYEQYF. CDR3 DNA: TGTGCCAGCAGCCAAGGAGCGGGACTAGCGGGGCGCTACGAGCAGTACTTC.

This chain joins TRBV10-1 and TRBJ2-2; 14 nucleotides match TRBD2. The length of the CDR3 is 16 residues. V trimming: 8 bases; J trimming: 2 bases; junction bases outside the gene matches: 4. Germline V gene lookup returns CDR1 WNHNN and CDR2 SYGVQD (reference sequence). In nucleotides, the CDR3 is TGCGCCAGCGGACTAGCGGGAGGCTCTAACACCGGGGAGCTGTTTTTT. It translates to CASGLAGGSNTGELFF.

The DNA of the CDR3 is TGTGCCAGCAGTTTAGATGGGCGGCCAGGGGGTCCGGGCAGACAAGAGACCCAGTACTTC. Amino acid sequence: CASSLDGRPGGPGRQETQYF. This rearrangement joins TRBV27 to TRBJ2-5; 7 positions agree with TRBD1. V was pared by 2 bases and J by 2 bases, with 20 bases of the junction left unmatched. This CDR3 comprises 20 residues. The germline CDR1 and CDR2 sequences are MNHEY and SMNVEV (reference sequence).